Below, 7 T cell receptor beta chains from the same sample are listed, as sequenced in a study of response to subunit inactivated influenza vaccine. TCRdb passed the RT-PCR reads through MiXCR, listing each CDR3 protein once. The table shows 550,000 to 800,000 distinct CDR3 sequences, with more than 15% occurring only once. The material was PBMCs from blood, obtained roughly 12 days after vaccination. These receptors were taken from a middle-aged man who received an inactivated influenza vaccine.

This clonotype was seen only a few times. V gene TRBV7-9 combines with J gene TRBJ1-2; 10 nucleotides agree with TRBD1. V was clipped by 2 bases and J by 5 bases; unmatched bases: 5. This CDR3 is 15 amino acids long. Germline V gene sequence: CDR1 SEHNR, CDR2 FQNEAQ (reference sequence). CDR3 in amino acids: CASSLMTGGSYGYTF. In DNA, the CDR3 is TGTGCCAGCAGCTTAATGACAGGGGGCAGTTATGGCTACACCTTC.

The chain uses TRBV4-2 and TRBJ1-5, with unresolved D. Trimming removed 0 bases at V and 7 bases at J, with 13 bases between. The CDR3 is 15 residues long. The germline gives CDR1 LGHNA, CDR2 YNFKEQ. In DNA, the CDR3 is TGTGCCAGCAGCCAAGAGAGGGATAGGGAGCAGCCCCAGCATTTT. The encoded protein is CASSQERDREQPQHF.

This clonotype occurred many times. CDR3 loop: CASSQWGLETQYF. The CDR3 nucleotides are TGTGCCAGCAGCCAGTGGGGTCTCGAGACCCAGTACTTC. This chain links TRBV14 with TRBJ2-5; no definite D call. This CDR3 region has 13 residues. CDR1 is SGHDN and CDR2 is FVKESK in the germline V gene. Trimming pared 3 bases from V and 5 bases from J, leaving 10 bases between.

The chain links TRBV12-5 to TRBJ2-1, with 12 bases fitting TRBD2. Germline assignment: CDR1 LGHNT and CDR2 FRNRAP. This CDR3 contains 18 residues. J gave up 7 bases and V 6 bases, and 16 bases lay outside the gene matches. CDR3 DNA sequence: TGTGCTAGTGGAACTGCCCCTAGCGGGGGGGCCGAGTTAAATGAGCAGTTCTTC. This sequence encodes CASGTAPSGGAELNEQFF. The whole variable domain, remainder taken from reference TRBV12-5 and TRBJ2-1, is DARVTQTPRHKVTEMGQEVTMRCQPILGHNTVFWYRQTMMQGLELLAYFRNRAPLDDSGMPKDRFSAEMPDATLATLKIQPSEPRDSAVYFCASGTAPSGGAELNEQFFGPGTRLTVL.

This clonotype was picked up many times. The chain couples TRBV7-2 to TRBJ2-7, with 12 positions matching TRBD2. The CDR3 spans 15 residues. From germline, CDR1 is SGHTA and CDR2 FQGNSA. J gave up 4 bases and V 5 bases, and 6 bases lay outside the gene matches. The CDR3 DNA is TGTGCCAGCAGCCCGACTAGCGGGAGCCTATACGAGCAGTACTTC. Amino acids: CASSPTSGSLYEQYF.

This clonotype has more than one count but fewer than ten. The chain has TRBV20-1 and TRBJ2-5, with TRBD1 matching over 7 bases. The CDR3 loop spans 16 amino acids. The V segment lost 0 bases and the J segment 4 bases; nucleotides outside the gene matches: 11. Per the germline V gene, CDR1 is DFQATT and CDR2 is SNEGSKA (reference sequence). CDR3 protein: CSARDWSPDRAETQYF. The CDR3 DNA reads TGCAGTGCTAGAGATTGGTCCCCAGACAGGGCAGAGACCCAGTACTTC.

The V call is TRBV20-1, the J call TRBJ2-1, with 8 bases identical to TRBD1. Trimming cost V 3 bases and J 5 bases; bases outside gene matches: 6. CDR3 length: 14 amino acids. Germline lookup yields CDR1 DFQATT and CDR2 SNEGSKA (reference sequence). The chain's CDR3 is CSASYPGQDNEQFF. The CDR3 DNA reads as TGCAGTGCTAGCTACCCGGGACAGGACAATGAGCAGTTCTTC.